One and the same sample provided the 8 T cell receptor beta chains below, sequenced in a study of blood T cell repertoires in COVID-19. The assay was immunoSEQ multiplex PCR, and TCRdb's table has in-frame clones only and misses some. This table has 88,000 or so clones, 80% to 90% appearing once. The specimen was peripheral blood. The receptors shown here come from a man in his 60s with acute or convalescent COVID-19.

The genes are TRBV6-5 and TRBJ2-1; TRBD2 matches at 12 bases. This CDR3 is 15 amino acids long. Germline assignment: CDR1 MNHEY and CDR2 SVGAGI. After removal of 6 bases from V and 8 bases from J, the junction contained 8 bases not matched to a gene. CDR3 nucleotide sequence: TGTGCCAGCAGAACCGGGACTAGCGGGCGGTATGAGCAGTTCTTC. This codes for CASRTGTSGRYEQFF.

This clone was observed a single time. V usage is TRBV28 and J usage is TRBJ1-3; tentative D call: TRBD1 (6 bases). Germline V gene lookup returns CDR1 MDHEN and CDR2 SYDVKM. V lost 4 bases, J lost 4 bases, and 11 bases lay in between. This CDR3 spans 14 amino acids. CDR3 region: CASSSSGAGNTIYF. CDR3 in DNA: TGTGCCAGCAGTTCATCAGGGGCAGGAAACACCATATATTTT.

The chain combines TRBV14 with TRBJ1-2; 8 bases are shared with TRBD1. The V segment lost 3 bases and the J segment 8 bases; nucleotides outside the gene matches: 14. This CDR3 has 16 residues. CDR1 and CDR2 from the germline V gene are SGHDN and FVKESK. The CDR3 nucleotides are TGTGCCAGCAGCCATATAAAGGGACAGGACGAGAGAGGCTACACCTTC. This gives the protein CASSHIKGQDERGYTF.

The chain has TRBV6-4 and TRBJ2-3, with D maybe TRBD1 (6 bases). Germline V gene data show CDR1 as MRHNA and CDR2 as SNTAGT. The CDR3 spans 15 residues. The V gene lost 4 bases and the J gene lost 2 bases, with 13 bases spanning the gap. The CDR3 sequence is CASSVGTGYTDTQYF. The CDR3 nucleotides read TGTGCCAGCAGTGTAGGTACAGGGTACACAGATACGCAGTATTTT.

V gene TRBV27 combines with J gene TRBJ1-2; unclear D gene. Trimming shortened V by 4 bases and J by 4 bases, and 13 bases separated the two germline ends. The germline gives CDR1 MNHEY, CDR2 SMNVEV (reference sequence). This CDR3 has 14 residues. The CDR3 DNA is TGTGCCAGCAGTTCGAGGAGTTTCCGCTATGGCTACACCTTC. Translated: CASSSRSFRYGYTF.

V gene TRBV9 combines with J gene TRBJ2-1; a weak D match, TRBD1 (6 bases). The CDR3 is made up of 16 amino acids. Germline lookup yields CDR1 SGDLS and CDR2 YYNGEE. Trimming took off 6 bases at V and 0 bases at J, with 16 bases between the two ends. The chain's CDR3 is CASTEGTPSSYNEQFF. Here the CDR3 DNA reads TGTGCCAGCACCGAAGGGACACCAAGCTCCTACAATGAGCAGTTCTTC.

This sequence joins TRBV10-3 and TRBJ1-2, with 10 bases lining up with TRBD1. The CDR3 runs to 14 residues. The germline CDR1 and CDR2 sequences are ENHRY and SYGVKD. The V gene end was trimmed by 10 bases and the J gene end by 3 bases; junction bases not matched to a gene: 8. The CDR3 region is CATRQGAIDYGYTF. CDR3 in DNA: TGTGCCACTAGACAGGGGGCAATCGACTATGGCTACACCTTC.

The genes are TRBV6-5 and TRBJ2-3; 8 nucleotides line up with TRBD2. CDR1 and CDR2 from the germline V gene are MNHEY and SVGAGI. The CDR3 runs 16 residues. J lost 1 base, V lost 2 bases, and 5 bases had no gene match. CDR3 amino acids: CASSYTPGLGTDTQYF. In nucleotides, the CDR3 is TGTGCCAGCAGTTACACTCCGGGACTAGGCACAGATACGCAGTATTTT.